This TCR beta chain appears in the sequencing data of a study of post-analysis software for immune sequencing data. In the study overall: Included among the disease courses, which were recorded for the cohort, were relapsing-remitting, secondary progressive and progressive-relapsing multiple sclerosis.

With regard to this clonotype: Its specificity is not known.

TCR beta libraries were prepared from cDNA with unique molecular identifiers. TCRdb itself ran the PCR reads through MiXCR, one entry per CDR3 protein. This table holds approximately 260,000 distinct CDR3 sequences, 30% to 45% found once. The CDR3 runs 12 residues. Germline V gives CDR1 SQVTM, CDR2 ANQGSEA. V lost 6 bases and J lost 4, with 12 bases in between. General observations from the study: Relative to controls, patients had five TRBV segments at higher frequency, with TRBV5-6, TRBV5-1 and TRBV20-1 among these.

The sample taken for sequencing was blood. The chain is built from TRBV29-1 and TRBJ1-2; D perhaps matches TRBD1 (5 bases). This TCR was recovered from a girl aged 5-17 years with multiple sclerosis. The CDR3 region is CSVGDYVYGYTF. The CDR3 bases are TGCAGCGTAGGGGACTACGTCTATGGCTACACCTTC.